Listed below are T cell receptor beta chains from one sample, sequenced in a study of blood T cell repertoires in COVID-19. Measured with immunoSEQ multiplex PCR; TCRdb has only the in-frame clones, and not every one. The sample lists roughly 190,000 clones; around 84% were seen once. The sequenced sample consisted of peripheral blood. These receptor sequences come from a man aged 25 to 40 with active or convalescent COVID-19. CDR3s include the opening cysteine and the closing phenylalanine or tryptophan. D genes are given only for firm matches. Clone size is stated in some rows and not others, as once, few, many or a class when expanded.

d_gene: .
j_gene: TRBJ1-2
abundance: .
v_gene: TRBV4-1
CDR3nt: TGCGCCAGCAGCCAAGATAGAGGACAGACGTATGGCTACACCTTC
CDR3aa: CASSQDRGQTYGYTF

d_gene: TRBD2
j_gene: TRBJ2-5
abundance: .
v_gene: TRBV5-1
CDR3nt: TGCGCCAGCAGATTCACTAGCGGCTTTAACCAAGAGACCCAGTACTTC
CDR3aa: CASRFTSGFNQETQYF

d_gene: TRBD2
j_gene: TRBJ2-3
abundance: once
v_gene: TRBV29-1
CDR3nt: TGCAGCGTGACGTCCGGGACTAGCCGGGGGACAGATACGCAGTATTTT
CDR3aa: CSVTSGTSRGTDTQYF

d_gene: TRBD1
j_gene: TRBJ2-1
abundance: .
v_gene: TRBV7-9
CDR3nt: TGTGCCAGCATTACGGACAGGGGGGTGGCCAATGAGCAGTTCTTC
CDR3aa: CASITDRGVANEQFF

d_gene: TRBD1
j_gene: TRBJ1-5
abundance: .
v_gene: TRBV19
CDR3nt: TGTGCCAGTAGCCCTCAGGGGGTCAATCAGCCCCAGCATTTT
CDR3aa: CASSPQGVNQPQHF

d_gene: .
j_gene: TRBJ1-4
abundance: few
v_gene: TRBV15
CDR3nt: TGTGCCACCAGCAGAGAAATGACAGGAGAAAAACTGTTTTTT
CDR3aa: CATSREMTGEKLFF

d_gene: .
j_gene: TRBJ2-7
abundance: .
v_gene: TRBV12-3/TRBV12-4
CDR3nt: TGTGCCAGCAGTTTAGCTCCCCTCTACGAGCAGTACTTC
CDR3aa: CASSLAPLYEQYF

d_gene: .
j_gene: TRBJ1-5
abundance: .
v_gene: TRBV24-1
CDR3nt: TGTGCCACCAGTGTAGGGGCCAACAATCAGCCCCAGCATTTT
CDR3aa: CATSVGANNQPQHF

d_gene: .
j_gene: TRBJ2-4
abundance: .
v_gene: TRBV7-2
CDR3nt: TGTGCCAGCAGCTTAGATAGGGGGACCCTCCAATACTTC
CDR3aa: CASSLDRGTLQYF

d_gene: TRBD1
j_gene: TRBJ1-6
abundance: .
v_gene: TRBV5-6
CDR3nt: TGTGCCAGCAGCTCGGACAGGGTAAGCTTTGCCCTCCACTTT
CDR3aa: CASSSDRVSFALHF

d_gene: TRBD1
j_gene: TRBJ1-2
abundance: .
v_gene: TRBV28
CDR3nt: TGTGCCAGCAGCCGGGGCGTTGGCGGGACAGCTAATGGCTACACCTTC
CDR3aa: CASSRGVGGTANGYTF

d_gene: TRBD2
j_gene: TRBJ2-1
abundance: .
v_gene: TRBV9
CDR3nt: TGTGCCAGCAGCGGAAGGACTAGGGCCGACAATGAGCAGTTCTTC
CDR3aa: CASSGRTRADNEQFF

d_gene: .
j_gene: TRBJ2-5
abundance: .
v_gene: TRBV11-2
CDR3nt: TGTGCCAGCAGCCTCGGGGCAGGGGCCCTAGAGACCCAGTACTTC
CDR3aa: CASSLGAGALETQYF

d_gene: TRBD1
j_gene: TRBJ1-1
abundance: .
v_gene: TRBV28
CDR3nt: TGTGCCAGCGAGCAGACAGGGGTGACTGAAGCTTTCTTT
CDR3aa: CASEQTGVTEAFF

d_gene: .
j_gene: TRBJ1-1
abundance: .
v_gene: TRBV12-3/TRBV12-4
CDR3nt: TGTGCCAGTAGTGGGGGCATGAACACTGAAGCTTTCTTT
CDR3aa: CASSGGMNTEAFF

d_gene: .
j_gene: TRBJ1-5
abundance: .
v_gene: TRBV19
CDR3nt: TGTGCCAGTATTCCACAGGGTAGGGGGAATCAGCCCCAGCATTTT
CDR3aa: CASIPQGRGNQPQHF

d_gene: .
j_gene: TRBJ1-5
abundance: .
v_gene: TRBV30
CDR3nt: TGTGCCTGTTCCTTCGGGGACAATCAGCCCCAGCATTTT
CDR3aa: CACSFGDNQPQHF

d_gene: TRBD1
j_gene: TRBJ2-1
abundance: .
v_gene: TRBV5-1
CDR3nt: TGCGCCAGCAGCTTGGACGTGACAGGGATTTATGAGCAGTTCTTC
CDR3aa: CASSLDVTGIYEQFF

d_gene: .
j_gene: TRBJ2-3
abundance: .
v_gene: TRBV5-1
CDR3nt: TGCGCCAGCGGACTGGAGGGAGCAGATACGCAGTATTTT
CDR3aa: CASGLEGADTQYF

d_gene: .
j_gene: TRBJ1-2
abundance: .
v_gene: TRBV12-3/TRBV12-4
CDR3nt: TGTGCCAGCAGGGCAGGGGCTAACTATGGCTACACCTTC
CDR3aa: CASRAGANYGYTF

d_gene: TRBD1
j_gene: TRBJ1-2
abundance: .
v_gene: TRBV24-1
CDR3nt: TGTGCCACCAGTGAAGGGACAGGGGTTAACTATGGCTACACCTTC
CDR3aa: CATSEGTGVNYGYTF

d_gene: TRBD1
j_gene: TRBJ1-3
abundance: .
v_gene: TRBV9
CDR3nt: TGTGCCAGCAGCGTATTAGCCAGGGGGCCTTCTGGAAACACCATATATTTT
CDR3aa: CASSVLARGPSGNTIYF

d_gene: .
j_gene: TRBJ1-4
abundance: once
v_gene: TRBV7-3
CDR3nt: TGTGCCAGCAGTGCAGGGGTTAACGAAAAACTGTTTTTT
CDR3aa: CASSAGVNEKLFF

d_gene: TRBD2
j_gene: TRBJ2-3
abundance: .
v_gene: TRBV9
CDR3nt: TGTGCCAGCAGCGCGGGACTAGCGGGAGACGGGACAGATACGCAGTATTTT
CDR3aa: CASSAGLAGDGTDTQYF

d_gene: TRBD1
j_gene: TRBJ2-5
abundance: .
v_gene: TRBV7-2
CDR3nt: TGTGCCAGCAGCTCACGGCAGACAGGGAAAGAGACCCAGTACTTC
CDR3aa: CASSSRQTGKETQYF

d_gene: .
j_gene: TRBJ2-7
abundance: few
v_gene: TRBV9
CDR3nt: TGTGCCAGCAGCGCAGGAGAGACAGGTCTCACCTACGAGCAGTACTTC
CDR3aa: CASSAGETGLTYEQYF

d_gene: .
j_gene: TRBJ2-7
abundance: .
v_gene: TRBV29-1
CDR3nt: TGCAGCGTTGAAGGACAAGCCTACGAGCAGTACTTC
CDR3aa: CSVEGQAYEQYF

d_gene: .
j_gene: TRBJ2-5
abundance: .
v_gene: TRBV9
CDR3nt: TGTGCCAGCAGCCCGGGAGAGACCCAGTACTTC
CDR3aa: CASSPGETQYF

d_gene: .
j_gene: TRBJ1-5
abundance: .
v_gene: TRBV30
CDR3nt: TGTGCCTGGAGTCCCAGGGCGGGAGGGCAGCCCCAGCATTTT
CDR3aa: CAWSPRAGGQPQHF

d_gene: .
j_gene: TRBJ1-1
abundance: .
v_gene: TRBV27
CDR3nt: TGTGCCAGCAGTTACACGGGGGGGGGTGAAGCTTTCTTT
CDR3aa: CASSYTGGGEAFF

d_gene: .
j_gene: TRBJ2-7
abundance: .
v_gene: TRBV30
CDR3nt: TGTGCCTGGAGCGCGGCGCACGAGCAGTACTTC
CDR3aa: CAWSAAHEQYF

d_gene: .
j_gene: TRBJ2-7
abundance: .
v_gene: TRBV10-3
CDR3nt: TGTGCCATCAGTCAAACCTACGAGCAGTACTTC
CDR3aa: CAISQTYEQYF

d_gene: .
j_gene: TRBJ2-2
abundance: .
v_gene: TRBV9
CDR3nt: TGTGCCAGCAGCGACAGGGACCTGAACACCGGGGAGCTGTTTTTT
CDR3aa: CASSDRDLNTGELFF

d_gene: .
j_gene: TRBJ2-1
abundance: .
v_gene: TRBV12-5
CDR3nt: TGTGCTAGTGGTACCCCCCCCCTAACTAGTACTCGGGAGAATGAGCAGTTCTTC
CDR3aa: CASGTPPLTSTRENEQFF

d_gene: .
j_gene: TRBJ1-1
abundance: .
v_gene: TRBV23-1
CDR3nt: TGCGCCGTAGGAGGGACGGCAACTTTCTTT
CDR3aa: CAVGGTATFF

d_gene: TRBD1
j_gene: TRBJ1-6
abundance: .
v_gene: TRBV19
CDR3nt: TGTGCCAGTAGTGCGGGACAGGCGTATTCACCCCTCCACTTT
CDR3aa: CASSAGQAYSPLHF

d_gene: TRBD2
j_gene: TRBJ2-3
abundance: .
v_gene: TRBV4-1
CDR3nt: TGCGCCAGCAGCCAAGAGCCGTTGGCTAGCGGGAGCACAGATACGCAGTATTTT
CDR3aa: CASSQEPLASGSTDTQYF

d_gene: .
j_gene: TRBJ1-1
abundance: .
v_gene: TRBV6-4
CDR3nt: TGTGCCAGCAGTGTAGGGGTGAACACTGAAGCTTTCTTT
CDR3aa: CASSVGVNTEAFF

d_gene: .
j_gene: TRBJ2-7
abundance: .
v_gene: TRBV14
CDR3nt: TGTGCCAGCAGCCCCAGCTCCTACGAGCAGTACTTC
CDR3aa: CASSPSSYEQYF

d_gene: .
j_gene: TRBJ1-1
abundance: .
v_gene: TRBV28
CDR3nt: TGTGCCAGCAGCCCCGGTCCCAGGGGCACTGAAGCTTTCTTT
CDR3aa: CASSPGPRGTEAFF

d_gene: .
j_gene: TRBJ1-3
abundance: few
v_gene: TRBV9
CDR3nt: TGTGCCAGCAGCGTTGGAGGCAGAAACACCATATATTTT
CDR3aa: CASSVGGRNTIYF

d_gene: TRBD1
j_gene: TRBJ2-2
abundance: .
v_gene: TRBV7-9
CDR3nt: TGTGCCAGCATACACGAGGGGGCGAAAAACACCGGGGAGCTGTTTTTT
CDR3aa: CASIHEGAKNTGELFF

d_gene: .
j_gene: TRBJ2-3
abundance: .
v_gene: TRBV18
CDR3nt: TGTGCCAGCTCACAGCAGGGCTCGACAGATACGCAGTATTTT
CDR3aa: CASSQQGSTDTQYF

d_gene: .
j_gene: TRBJ2-2
abundance: .
v_gene: TRBV3-1/TRBV3-2
CDR3nt: TGTGCCAGCAGCCCTGGACAGCGGCTCGTTTTCGAGCTGTTTTTT
CDR3aa: CASSPGQRLVFELFF

d_gene: TRBD2
j_gene: TRBJ2-1
abundance: .
v_gene: TRBV7-9
CDR3nt: TGTGCCAGCAGCTGGGGGACTAGAGAGGCTGCGTTCTTC
CDR3aa: CASSWGTREAAFF

d_gene: .
j_gene: TRBJ2-7
abundance: .
v_gene: TRBV14
CDR3nt: TGTGCCAGCAGCCAAGGTCCAGAGCGCGACTACGAGCAGTACTTC
CDR3aa: CASSQGPERDYEQYF

d_gene: .
j_gene: TRBJ1-1
abundance: .
v_gene: TRBV6-5
CDR3nt: TGTGCCAGCAGCCGCCAGGAGAACACTGAAGCTTTCTTT
CDR3aa: CASSRQENTEAFF

d_gene: .
j_gene: TRBJ1-6
abundance: .
v_gene: TRBV5-4
CDR3nt: TGTGCCAGCAGCTCGGGGAGCGAGGTTGGCTCACCCCTCCACTTT
CDR3aa: CASSSGSEVGSPLHF

d_gene: .
j_gene: TRBJ1-6
abundance: .
v_gene: TRBV5-6
CDR3nt: TGTGCCAGCAGCTTGGAGGAGGGCATCGGGTCACCCCTCCACTTT
CDR3aa: CASSLEEGIGSPLHF

d_gene: .
j_gene: TRBJ2-1
abundance: .
v_gene: TRBV7-2
CDR3nt: TGTGCCAGCAGCTTAGAGGGGTGGGCCTACAATGAGCAGTTCTTC
CDR3aa: CASSLEGWAYNEQFF

d_gene: TRBD1
j_gene: TRBJ1-2
abundance: once
v_gene: TRBV19
CDR3nt: TGTGCCAGTAGTATCACGGACAGGGGGGAGCCCTTGACAGATGGCTACACCTTC
CDR3aa: CASSITDRGEPLTDGYTF

d_gene: .
j_gene: TRBJ1-5
abundance: .
v_gene: TRBV5-6
CDR3nt: TGTGCCAGCAGCAGCGGGGGGCGAAGGTATAGCAATCAGCCCCAGCATTTT
CDR3aa: CASSSGGRRYSNQPQHF

d_gene: TRBD1
j_gene: TRBJ1-1
abundance: .
v_gene: TRBV7-9
CDR3nt: TGTGCCAGCAGCTTAGGGGACAGGGTGACTGAAGCTTTCTTT
CDR3aa: CASSLGDRVTEAFF

d_gene: TRBD2
j_gene: TRBJ2-1
abundance: once
v_gene: TRBV30
CDR3nt: TGTGCCTGGCAGGGGGTCACTAGCGGGAGGTCCCGATCCTACAATGAGCAGTTCTTC
CDR3aa: CAWQGVTSGRSRSYNEQFF

d_gene: .
j_gene: TRBJ2-1
abundance: .
v_gene: TRBV27
CDR3nt: TGTGCCAGCAGCATCAGGCTGGGGCATGAGCAGTTCTTC
CDR3aa: CASSIRLGHEQFF

d_gene: .
j_gene: TRBJ2-7
abundance: .
v_gene: TRBV6-1
CDR3nt: TGTGCCAGCAGTGAAGCGCTTAGCGACGAGCAGTACTTC
CDR3aa: CASSEALSDEQYF

d_gene: TRBD1
j_gene: TRBJ1-2
abundance: .
v_gene: TRBV3-1/TRBV3-2
CDR3nt: TGTGCCAGCAGCCAAGGGACAGGGACCAACTATGGCTACACCTTC
CDR3aa: CASSQGTGTNYGYTF

d_gene: TRBD1
j_gene: TRBJ1-4
abundance: few
v_gene: TRBV27
CDR3nt: TGTGCCAGCACTCACGAAGGGGGCGCAAATGAAAAACTGTTTTTT
CDR3aa: CASTHEGGANEKLFF